The source of this TCR beta chain is a study of shared clonotypes between healthy human individuals. Turning to this clone: The junction departs from the called germline gene at one end, perhaps through a read error.

There are 14 residues in the CDR3. CDR1 is ENHRY and CDR2 is SYGVKD in the germline V gene. The authors ran unsorted PBMC replicate PCRs on about 300 ng DNA, about 31,000 T cell genomes. The repertoire was sequenced with immunoSEQ multiplex PCR; TCRdb's copy has only in-frame clones and lacks some. The sample holds approximately 470,000 clones, about 72% seen once. The V call is TRBV10-3, the J call TRBJ2-7, with 9 bases identical to TRBD2. Sequences were obtained from PBMCs. The origin of this receptor is a woman in her thirties or forties in good health. Some clones in this sample may be carry-over from other donors' samples. The CDR3 sequence: CAISESSGGYEQYF. Here the CDR3 DNA reads TGTGCCATCAGTGAGTCTAGCGGGGGCTACGAACAGTACTTC.